These T cell receptor beta chains were read from a single sample in a study of cytomegalovirus exposure and HLA in healthy donors. Repertoires were generated with immunoSEQ multiplex PCR, while TCRdb's copy carries only in-frame clones and drops some. The specimen's table records about 62,000 clones. The sample taken for sequencing was PBMCs. These receptors all come from a man aged 30 to 45 in good health and CMV-seropositive. The CDR3 runs from the conserved cysteine through the conserved F or W. Each record gives: J gene, D gene, V gene, clone size, CDR3 DNA, CDR3 protein. D genes are given only for firm matches. Clone size is not always given. Where it is, it says once, few, many or a class for expanded clones.

>TRBJ2-1|TRBD1|TRBV6-5|NA
TGTGCCAGCAGTTACGGGACAGGGCAAACAGATGAGCAGTTCTTC
CASSYGTGQTDEQFF
>TRBJ2-7|NA|TRBV21-1|NA
TGTGCCAGCAGTCTCCCTGCCGGGACAGAGGCCTACGAGCAGTACTTC
CASSLPAGTEAYEQYF
>TRBJ2-2|NA|TRBV7-3|NA
TGTGCCAGCAGCCCCCCCCGGGAAAACCACGGGGAGCTGTTTTTT
CASSPPRENHGELFF
>TRBJ2-3|TRBD2|TRBV4-2|NA
TGTGCCAGCAGCTTTTGGACTAGCGGGGGCACAGATACGCAGTATTTT
CASSFWTSGGTDTQYF
>TRBJ2-3|TRBD2|TRBV2|NA
TGTGCCAGCAGTCAGGGACTAGCGGGACCAGCAGATAAGCAGTATTTT
CASSQGLAGPADKQYF
>TRBJ2-7|TRBD1|TRBV30|NA
TGTGCCTGGAGTGGTGGGGAGACAGGGTCCTACGAGCAGTACTTC
CAWSGGETGSYEQYF
>TRBJ2-2|NA|TRBV5-4|NA
TGTGCCAGCAGCAGAAGCAGGGCGAGCGGGGAGCTGTTTTTT
CASSRSRASGELFF
>TRBJ2-7|TRBD2|TRBV6-1|NA
TGTGCCAGCAGTGAGTCCTTAGCGGGGGGCTACGAGCAGTACTTC
CASSESLAGGYEQYF
>TRBJ1-2|NA|TRBV29-1|NA
TGCAGCGTCCAGCTCAGGGAAGGCTATGGCTACACCTTC
CSVQLREGYGYTF
>TRBJ2-7|NA|TRBV27|NA
TGTGCCAGCAGTTTACTCGGAGGGGGGGACGAGCAGTACTTC
CASSLLGGGDEQYF
>TRBJ2-7|NA|TRBV5-1|NA
TGCGCCAGCAGCTTGAGACAGGCTCGCTCCTACGAGCAGTACTTC
CASSLRQARSYEQYF
>TRBJ2-1|TRBD1|TRBV4-1|NA
TGCGCCAGCAGCCATTTACCGGGACAGGGGTACAATGAGCAGTTCTTC
CASSHLPGQGYNEQFF
>TRBJ2-1|TRBD1|TRBV2|NA
TGTGCCAGCAGTGCCCGGACAGGGGGCGGCGATGAGCAGTTCTTC
CASSARTGGGDEQFF
>TRBJ2-7|TRBD1|TRBV15|NA
TGTGCCACCAGCACAGGCAGACAGGGAGCCGACGAGCAGTACTTC
CATSTGRQGADEQYF
>TRBJ1-4|TRBD1|TRBV13|NA
TGTGCCAGCAGCCCCTGGGACAGGAGTAATGAAAAACTGTTTTTT
CASSPWDRSNEKLFF
>TRBJ1-1|NA|TRBV20-1|NA
TGCAGTGCGGTACAGAACACTGAAGCTTTCTTT
CSAVQNTEAFF
>TRBJ1-1|NA|TRBV19|NA
TGTGCCAGTAGTATGTCCGGGATTGTCACTGAAGCTTTCTTT
CASSMSGIVTEAFF
>TRBJ2-2|NA|TRBV9|NA
TGTGCCAGCAGCGTAGTGAGCACCGGGGAGCTGTTTTTT
CASSVVSTGELFF
>TRBJ1-1|TRBD1|TRBV6-4|NA
TGTGCCAGCAGTGACCTCGACAGGGGGAACACTGAAGCTTTCTTT
CASSDLDRGNTEAFF
>TRBJ1-5|NA|TRBV18|NA
TGTGCCAGCTCACCTCCCCCGGGGAGGAATCAGCCCCAGCATTTT
CASSPPPGRNQPQHF
>TRBJ2-7|TRBD1|TRBV6-5|NA
TGTGCCAGCAGTTACTATCAGGGGGCAGCCTACGAGCAGTACTTC
CASSYYQGAAYEQYF
>TRBJ1-2|TRBD1|TRBV28|NA
TGTGCCAGCAGTTCAGGGGGTAACTATGGCTACACCTTC
CASSSGGNYGYTF
>TRBJ2-5|NA|TRBV30|NA
TGTGCCTGGAGCGCCTATGAGGCCCAGTACTTC
CAWSAYEAQYF
>TRBJ1-1|NA|TRBV7-3|medium-sized
TGTGCCAGCAGCCCAATACAGGGAGGGGGTACTGAAGCTTTCTTT
CASSPIQGGGTEAFF
>TRBJ1-5|TRBD1|TRBV7-9|medium-sized
TGTGCCAGCAGACGACAGGGGGCACAGCCCCAGCATTTT
CASRRQGAQPQHF
>TRBJ2-1|NA|TRBV6-4|medium-sized
TGTGCCAGCAGTGATAGCCTATCTAGCTCCTACAATGAGCAGTTCTTC
CASSDSLSSSYNEQFF
>TRBJ2-7|TRBD2|TRBV14|NA
TGTGCCAGCAGCCGGGGACTAGAGGGAGGGCCGGTGCAGTACTTC
CASSRGLEGGPVQYF
>TRBJ2-7|TRBD2|TRBV6-5|NA
TGTGCCAGCAGTCCGAGGGGCGGGAGCGCCTACGAGCAGTACTTC
CASSPRGGSAYEQYF
>TRBJ2-7|TRBD2|TRBV6-1|NA
TGTGCCAGCAGTGAAGCGGGACTACCCTTGGACGAGCAGTACTTC
CASSEAGLPLDEQYF
>TRBJ1-1|NA|TRBV6-1|NA
TGTGCCAGCATGGACAGTATGAACACTGAAGCTTTCTTT
CASMDSMNTEAFF
>TRBJ1-5|TRBD1|TRBV5-3|NA
TGTGCCAGACCGACGGGACAGGGGCACCCGCGCCAGCATTTT
CARPTGQGHPRQHF
>TRBJ1-1|NA|TRBV9|NA
TGTGCCAGCAGCGTAGAAACAAGAACTGAAGCTTTCTTT
CASSVETRTEAFF
>TRBJ1-1|NA|TRBV28|NA
TGTGCCAGCAGTTTATTGCAGGTAAACACTGAAGCTTTCTTT
CASSLLQVNTEAFF
>TRBJ2-1|NA|TRBV10-1|NA
TGCGCCAGCAGTGACGGTAGAGGGCCTTACAATGAGCAGTTCTTC
CASSDGRGPYNEQFF
>TRBJ1-1|TRBD1|TRBV7-8|NA
TGTGCCAGCAGCCCTCCCGGGACAGGGAGCCGAGCCACTGAAGATTTCTTT
CASSPPGTGSRATEDFF
>TRBJ2-1|NA|TRBV19|NA
TGTGCCAGTAGTACGTTGACTGGCTATGAGCAGTTCTTC
CASSTLTGYEQFF
>TRBJ2-1|NA|TRBV13|NA
TGTGCCAGCAGCTTAGGCCTGGACAGCTTCAATGAGCAGTTCTTC
CASSLGLDSFNEQFF
>TRBJ2-3|TRBD2|TRBV6-4|NA
TGTGCCAGCAGTCCGACTAGCGGGGGGGGAGATACGCAGTATTTT
CASSPTSGGGDTQYF
>TRBJ2-5|NA|TRBV5-4|NA
TGTGCCAGCAGCTCAGGGGCCTTTGTAGAGACCCAGTACTTC
CASSSGAFVETQYF
>TRBJ1-1|NA|TRBV5-1|NA
TGCGCCAGCAGCTTCTCCCCGGGACTGGGGTCGGAAGCTTTCTTT
CASSFSPGLGSEAFF
>TRBJ2-1|NA|TRBV29-1|NA
TGCAGCGTTGGGGTTTCGGATCATAGCACCTCTCGGTTCTTC
CSVGVSDHSTSRFF
>TRBJ2-3|TRBD1|TRBV29-1|NA
TGCAGCGTTGACCAGGGGGTTTACACAGATACGCAGTATTTT
CSVDQGVYTDTQYF
>TRBJ2-3|NA|TRBV4-1|NA
TGCGCCAGCAGCCATGAACCTCGACAGGCTCGTACAGATAAGCAGTATTTT
CASSHEPRQARTDKQYF
>TRBJ2-1|NA|TRBV9|NA
TGTGCCAGCAGCGTAGCAGGGGCCGGGGACAATGAGCAGTTCTTC
CASSVAGAGDNEQFF
>TRBJ1-6|TRBD1|TRBV5-8|NA
TGTGCCAGCAGCTTGGAACAGGGGGCTTTCTCCTATAATTCACCCCTCCACTTT
CASSLEQGAFSYNSPLHF
>TRBJ2-4|NA|TRBV5-1|NA
TGCGCCAGCAGCGGAGAGGCAGATCTAGCCAAAAACATTCAGTACTTC
CASSGEADLAKNIQYF
>TRBJ2-7|NA|TRBV4-1|NA
TGCGCCAGCAGCCGATTTTTCGCACCCACCTCACACGGGGTTACCTACGAGCAGTACTTC
CASSRFFAPTSHGVTYEQYF
>TRBJ2-7|TRBD1|TRBV6-5|NA
TGTGCCAGCAGTCACAGGGGGCGAGGTGCCTACGAGCAGTACTTC
CASSHRGRGAYEQYF
>TRBJ2-7|NA|TRBV4-1|NA
TGCGCCAGCAGCCAACCAGGGGTCGAGCAGTGCTTC
CASSQPGVEQCF
>TRBJ2-1|NA|TRBV5-6|NA
TGTGCCAGCAGCTTGGTTGGTACTAGTGTTACGATTGAGCAGTTCTTC
CASSLVGTSVTIEQFF